The T cell receptor (beta chain) described here comes from a study of PD-1 blockade in classical Hodgkin lymphoma. Study-wide points: Patients newly diagnosed and complete responders had comparable baseline diversity. Underlying causes for the observed repertoire differences were not defined, possibly disease activity or prior therapy.

The germline V gene encodes CDR1 SGDLS and CDR2 YYNGEE. V dropped 4 bases and J dropped 0 bases, with 14 bases sitting between them. This CDR3 spans 16 amino acids. This sample's time point: cycle 4 day 1 (C4D1), after more than 5 weeks of nivolumab. All the patients suffered relapse after autologous stem cell transplantation, and brentuximab vedotin exposure differed. Complete response, partial response or progressive disease was each patient's best response. Turning to this clone: Its matching antigen is unknown.

The repertoire was sequenced with immunoSEQ multiplex PCR; TCRdb's copy has only in-frame clones and lacks some. Of more than 40,000 clones in the sample, 69% were seen once. The TCR was taken from a human donor with classical Hodgkin lymphoma. Sequencing used peripheral blood mononuclear cells (PBMCs), obtained before the fourth cycle of nivolumab. This chain joins TRBV9 and TRBJ1-3; D remains unclear. The CDR3, as DNA: TGTGCCAGCAGCCCCGGGTCCTTATTCTCTGGAAACACCATATATTTT. It specifies CASSPGSLFSGNTIYF. The full variable domain, in which reference TRBV9 and TRBJ1-3 provide the parts outside the CDR3, is DSGVTQTPKHLITATGQRVTLRCSPRSGDLSVYWYQQSLDQGLQFLIQYYNGEERAKGNILERFSAQQFPDLHSELNLSSLELGDSALYFCASSPGSLFSGNTIYFGEGSWLTVV.